Each of the 17 T cell receptor beta chains below was sequenced from the same sample in a study of shared clonotypes between healthy human individuals. It was CD45RO-negative cells, positively selected for CCR7, that made up naive CD8 cells, with terminally differentiated effector memory CD45RA+ cells excluded. Libraries were prepared by immunoSEQ multiplex PCR; TCRdb keeps only in-frame clonotypes and omits some of them. The data show approximately 1.9 million clones, 80% to 95% seen once. The sample taken for sequencing was naive CD8+ T cells from PBMCs. These receptors all stem from a man aged 18 to 35 in good health. Some clones in this sample may be carry-over from other donors' samples.

CDR3 nucleotides: TGTGCCAGCAGCTTGGGCAGGGGGCTGGCTGAAGCTTTCTTT. Translated: CASSLGRGLAEAFF. This chain joins TRBV5-5 and TRBJ1-1; 8 positions agree with TRBD1. The CDR3 has 14 amino acids. Unmatched junction bases numbered 4, after V lost 0 bases and J lost 6 bases. Germline loops: CDR1 SGHKS, CDR2 YYEKEE (reference sequence).

In its sample, this clone was seen a few times. The genes are TRBV30 and TRBJ1-5, with TRBD1 matching 7 bases. V lost 0 bases and J lost 6; bases outside the gene matches: 5. This CDR3 region has 14 residues. Germline-derived CDR1 and CDR2 are GTSNPN and SVGIG (reference sequence). The CDR3 nucleotides read TGTGCCTGGAGTGTTGACAGGGAATTTCAGCCCCAGCATTTT. It translates to CAWSVDREFQPQHF.

The chain recombines TRBV7-9 with TRBJ1-3; D perhaps matches TRBD1 (6 bases). V was clipped by 1 base and J by 3 bases, with 16 bases between them. The CDR3 has 17 residues. CDR1 and CDR2 (germline): SEHNR, FQNEAQ (reference sequence). The CDR3 reads CASSLVVTGAFGNTIYF. DNA of the CDR3: TGTGCCAGCAGCTTAGTCGTTACGGGGGCGTTTGGAAACACCATATATTTT.

The J gene is TRBJ2-1, the V gene TRBV7-6; 10 bases are shared with TRBD2. Germline values: CDR1 SGHVS, CDR2 FNYEAQ. J was trimmed by 5 bases and V by 5 bases; bases with no gene match: 12. CDR3 size: 17 residues. The CDR3 region has the DNA TGTGCCAGCAGCCTCATAGCCAGCGGGAGGGCCAACAATGAGCAGTTCTTC. Amino acids: CASSLIASGRANNEQFF.

The chain has TRBV29-1 and TRBJ2-1; 11 nucleotides align to TRBD2. The CDR3 extends over 20 amino acids. Germline CDR1 reads SQVTM; CDR2 reads ANQGSEA. The J segment lost 2 bases and the V segment lost 4 bases, leaving 19 bases of the junction unmatched. CDR3 DNA sequence: TGCAGCGTTGTGGGGGGCGGTAGCGGGAGGGCCCTAGGTACCTACAATGAGCAGTTCTTC. This gives the protein CSVVGGGSGRALGTYNEQFF.

The V and J genes are TRBV7-2 and TRBJ2-5, with 8 bases identical to TRBD2. V gave up 10 bases and J gave up 4 bases; unmatched junction bases: 11. The germline V gene encodes CDR1 SGHTA and CDR2 FQGNSA. CDR3 length: 14 amino acids. CDR3 nucleotide sequence: TGTGCCACATCGACTAGCGCTAACGGAGAGACCCAGTACTTC. As protein: CATSTSANGETQYF.

J is TRBJ1-2 and V is TRBV7-2; no clear D gene. Germline V gene data show CDR1 as SGHTA and CDR2 as FQGNSA. V was clipped by 1 base and J by 2 bases, with 11 bases between them. This CDR3 region has 15 residues. The CDR3 nucleotides are TGTGCCAGCAGCTTAGACCGAGGGCCCAACTATGGCTACACCTTC. Translating gives CASSLDRGPNYGYTF. The full variable domain, completed using reference TRBV7-2 and TRBJ1-2, is GAGVSQSPSNKVTEKGKDVELRCDPISGHTALYWYRQSLGQGLEFLIYFQGNSAPDKSGLPSDRFSAERTGGSVSTLTIQRTQQEDSAVYLCASSLDRGPNYGYTFGSGTRLTVV.

The gene calls are TRBV2 and TRBJ2-3, with TRBD2 matching 9 bases. The CDR3 runs to 17 residues. The V segment lost 3 bases and the J segment 4 bases; nucleotides outside the gene matches: 11. Per germline, CDR1 SNHLY and CDR2 FYNNEI. The CDR3 reads CASSDLPGLAPSDTQYF. The DNA for the CDR3 is TGTGCCAGCAGTGACTTGCCGGGACTAGCTCCCTCAGATACGCAGTATTTT.

The rearrangement uses TRBV18 and TRBJ2-7; 8 bases map to TRBD2. Trimming cost V 3 bases and J 3 bases; bases outside gene matches: 4. This CDR3 is built from 14 residues. Germline lookup yields CDR1 KGHSH and CDR2 LQKENI. The CDR3, as DNA: TGTGCCAGCTCACCGCCCGGGACTAGCTACGAGCAGTACTTC. This encodes CASSPPGTSYEQYF.

The chain recombines TRBV5-1 with TRBJ2-1; TRBD2 matches at 10 bases. The length of the CDR3 is 18 residues. With V trimmed by 0 bases and J by 4 bases, 10 bases remained unmatched. Germline CDR1 reads SGHRS; CDR2 reads YFSETQ. CDR3 residues: CASSLAELAGVSYNEQFF. CDR3 nucleotides: TGCGCCAGCAGCTTGGCCGAGCTAGCGGGAGTCTCATACAATGAGCAGTTCTTC.

The V call is TRBV6-5, the J call TRBJ2-7, with a possible D match to TRBD1 (6 bases). Germline lookup yields CDR1 MNHEY and CDR2 SVGAGI. The CDR3 length is 15 residues. Deletions cut 5 bases from V and 6 bases from J, with 20 bases between. CDR3: CASSPRGTQFLEQYF. CDR3 DNA sequence: TGTGCCAGCAGTCCCCGTGGGACACAGTTTCTCGAGCAGTACTTC.

The chain has TRBV14 and TRBJ2-3; 7 nucleotides agree with TRBD1. Germline CDR1 reads SGHDN; CDR2 reads FVKESK. With V trimmed by 3 bases and J by 2 bases, 5 bases remained unmatched. The CDR3 runs 15 residues. As DNA, the CDR3 is TGTGCCAGCAGCCACCAGACAGGGCTCACAGATACGCAGTATTTT. Its protein is CASSHQTGLTDTQYF.

This rearrangement joins TRBV28 to TRBJ1-5, with D perhaps TRBD1 (6 bases). The V gene's germline CDR1 is MDHEN and CDR2 SYDVKM. Trimming took 4 bases from V and 0 from J, leaving 10 bases between them. The CDR3 consists of 15 residues. In nucleotides, the CDR3 is TGTGCCAGCAGTTCAGACAGGAATAGCAATCAGCCCCAGCATTTT. This gives the protein CASSSDRNSNQPQHF.

The V gene is TRBV29-1, the J gene TRBJ2-1, with TRBD2 identical over 7 bases. Germline V gene lookup returns CDR1 SQVTM and CDR2 ANQGSEA. V lost 8 bases, J lost 3 bases, and 7 bases stayed unmatched. This CDR3 comprises 13 residues. The CDR3 sequence: CSLLAHDYNEQFF. As DNA, the CDR3 is TGCAGCCTACTAGCGCACGACTACAATGAGCAGTTCTTC.

Note on this clone: The sample holds other DNA sequences that translate to the same CDR3. This sequence joins TRBV6-6 and TRBJ1-1, with 7 bases lining up with TRBD1. Germline V gene lookup returns CDR1 MNHNY and CDR2 SVGAGI (reference sequence). The ends lost 0 bases at V and 1 base at J; junction bases unmatched: 2. The CDR3 runs to 15 residues. This chain's CDR3 is CASSYSGTANTEAFF. The CDR3 region has the DNA TGTGCCAGCAGTTACTCCGGGACAGCGAACACTGAAGCTTTCTTT.

This chain links TRBV27 with TRBJ2-1; D is possibly TRBD1 (5 bases). Germline V lookup: CDR1 MNHEY, CDR2 SMNVEV (reference sequence). The CDR3 loop spans 13 amino acids. Deletions cut 10 bases from V and 1 base from J, with 11 bases between. The CDR3 DNA reads as TGTGCCACCGCGAAGGGGTCCTACAATGAGCAGTTCTTC. Translated: CATAKGSYNEQFF.

This chain uses TRBV7-9 with TRBJ2-7; 7 bases map to TRBD1. Trimming at V came to 5 bases and at J to 2 bases, leaving 9 bases not matched to a gene. CDR1 and CDR2 (germline): SEHNR, FQNEAQ (reference sequence). The CDR3 has 15 residues. CDR3 sequence: CASSLRDSETYEQYF. CDR3 nucleotides: TGTGCCAGCAGCCTCCGGGACAGTGAAACCTACGAGCAGTACTTC.